Listed below are T cell receptor beta chains from one sample, sequenced in a study of blood T cells in healthy people across ages. MiXCR, run by TCRdb on the 5' RACE reads, gives a single entry per CDR3 protein. Altogether some 710,000 distinct CDR3 sequences are present, about 24% being singletons, with the ten largest covering around a fifth. The specimen was blood. The receptors were sampled from a man aged 70 or older in good health. Both conserved end residues are part of each CDR3. The D gene is left open where the match is weak. For some rows the clone size is stated as once, few or many, or as a class when expanded; others skip it.

d_gene: TRBD2
abundance: few
v_gene: TRBV4-1
j_gene: TRBJ2-4
CDR3aa: CASSQEGTSGQNIQYF
CDR3nt: TGCGCCAGCAGCCAAGAAGGGACTAGCGGGCAAAACATTCAGTACTTC

d_gene: TRBD2
abundance: -
v_gene: TRBV9
j_gene: TRBJ2-7
CDR3aa: CASSVLPLAGGNEQYF
CDR3nt: TGTGCCAGCAGCGTCCTCCCCCTAGCGGGGGGGAACGAGCAGTACTTC

d_gene: -
abundance: few
v_gene: TRBV7-2
j_gene: TRBJ2-5
CDR3aa: CASSLALTTQETQYF
CDR3nt: TGTGCCAGCAGCTTAGCGCTTACTACTCAAGAGACCCAGTACTTC

d_gene: -
abundance: few
v_gene: TRBV6-6
j_gene: TRBJ2-3
CDR3aa: CASSSPLVGDTQYF
CDR3nt: TGTGCCAGCAGCTCCCCCCTAGTAGGTGATACGCAGTATTTT

d_gene: -
abundance: -
v_gene: TRBV10-3
j_gene: TRBJ1-2
CDR3aa: CAISESFGQNNYGYTF
CDR3nt: TGTGCCATCAGTGAGTCTTTCGGGCAGAATAACTATGGCTACACCTTC

d_gene: TRBD1
abundance: many
v_gene: TRBV5-1
j_gene: TRBJ1-4
CDR3aa: CASSLEGTGVEKLFF
CDR3nt: TGCGCCAGCAGCTTGGAAGGGACAGGAGTTGAAAAACTGTTTTTT

d_gene: -
abundance: few
v_gene: TRBV3-1
j_gene: TRBJ1-4
CDR3aa: CASSTRQTNEKLFF
CDR3nt: TGTGCCAGCAGCACCCGACAGACTAATGAAAAACTGTTTTTT

d_gene: TRBD2
abundance: few
v_gene: TRBV7-9
j_gene: TRBJ2-3
CDR3aa: CASSFTLAGVETDTQYF
CDR3nt: TGTGCCAGCAGCTTTACCCTAGCGGGAGTCGAGACAGATACGCAGTATTTT

d_gene: -
abundance: -
v_gene: TRBV7-9
j_gene: TRBJ2-7
CDR3aa: CASSSKGVYEQYF
CDR3nt: TGTGCCAGCAGCTCCAAAGGAGTCTACGAGCAGTACTTC

d_gene: -
abundance: -
v_gene: TRBV19
j_gene: TRBJ2-2
CDR3aa: CASSIARDFGELFF
CDR3nt: TGTGCCAGTAGTATCGCCAGGGATTTCGGGGAGCTGTTTTTT

d_gene: -
abundance: -
v_gene: TRBV18
j_gene: TRBJ1-4
CDR3aa: CASSPARGNEKLFF
CDR3nt: TGTGCCAGCTCCCCGGCTAGAGGGAATGAAAAACTGTTTTTT

d_gene: -
abundance: -
v_gene: TRBV29-1
j_gene: TRBJ1-1
CDR3aa: CSVARAGGTEAFF
CDR3nt: TGCAGCGTTGCAAGGGCCGGCGGCACTGAAGCTTTCTTT

d_gene: TRBD1
abundance: many
v_gene: TRBV19
j_gene: TRBJ2-1
CDR3aa: CASSIGISAGGSYNEQFF
CDR3nt: TGTGCCAGTAGTATAGGGATCTCAGCAGGGGGCTCCTACAATGAGCAGTTCTTC

d_gene: -
abundance: few
v_gene: TRBV14
j_gene: TRBJ2-1
CDR3aa: CASSQDPRTGEQFF
CDR3nt: TGTGCCAGCAGCCAAGATCCCCGGACTGGGGAGCAGTTCTTC

d_gene: -
abundance: few
v_gene: TRBV20-1
j_gene: TRBJ2-6
CDR3aa: CSARVEYSGANVLTF
CDR3nt: TGCAGTGCTAGAGTGGAATACTCTGGGGCCAACGTCCTGACTTTC

d_gene: -
abundance: few
v_gene: TRBV19
j_gene: TRBJ1-1
CDR3aa: CASSIDLQGLWNTEAFF
CDR3nt: TGTGCCAGTAGTATAGATCTGCAGGGTCTTTGGAACACTGAAGCTTTCTTT

d_gene: -
abundance: few
v_gene: TRBV20-1
j_gene: TRBJ2-2
CDR3aa: CSAMAANTGELFF
CDR3nt: TGCAGTGCGATGGCTGCGAACACCGGGGAGCTGTTTTTT

d_gene: -
abundance: few
v_gene: TRBV7-2
j_gene: TRBJ2-4
CDR3aa: CASSSSSGRKINIQYF
CDR3nt: TGTGCCAGCAGCTCTAGTTCGGGACGGAAGATAAACATTCAGTACTTC

d_gene: -
abundance: -
v_gene: TRBV20-1
j_gene: TRBJ1-6
CDR3aa: CSARDGVTNSPLHF
CDR3nt: TGCAGTGCTAGAGATGGGGTGACCAATTCACCCCTCCACTTT

d_gene: TRBD1
abundance: -
v_gene: TRBV11-1
j_gene: TRBJ2-7
CDR3aa: CASSPDLGQGMIEQYF
CDR3nt: TGTGCCAGCAGCCCAGATTTGGGACAGGGGATGATCGAGCAGTACTTC

d_gene: -
abundance: -
v_gene: TRBV30
j_gene: TRBJ1-6
CDR3aa: CAWREGGHSPLHF
CDR3nt: TGTGCCTGGAGAGAGGGTGGACATTCACCCCTCCACTTT

d_gene: -
abundance: -
v_gene: TRBV3-1
j_gene: TRBJ2-3
CDR3aa: CASSQETTGREDTQYF
CDR3nt: TGTGCCAGCAGCCAAGAAACGACAGGGCGGGAAGATACGCAGTATTTT

d_gene: TRBD1
abundance: -
v_gene: TRBV15
j_gene: TRBJ2-1
CDR3aa: CATSRDLDRGHVNEQFF
CDR3nt: TGTGCCACCAGCAGAGATCTGGACAGGGGGCATGTGAATGAGCAGTTCTTC

d_gene: TRBD1
abundance: -
v_gene: TRBV5-1
j_gene: TRBJ1-2
CDR3aa: CASSGDRTIYGYTF
CDR3nt: TGCGCCAGCAGCGGGGACAGGACGATCTATGGCTACACCTTC

d_gene: -
abundance: few
v_gene: TRBV12-3/TRBV12-4
j_gene: TRBJ1-2
CDR3aa: CASLAGYGYTF
CDR3nt: TGTGCCAGCCTGGCGGGATATGGCTACACCTTC

d_gene: -
abundance: -
v_gene: TRBV11-2
j_gene: TRBJ1-2
CDR3aa: CASSAGVWGYGYTF
CDR3nt: TGTGCCAGCAGCGCAGGGGTTTGGGGCTATGGCTACACCTTC

d_gene: -
abundance: -
v_gene: TRBV19
j_gene: TRBJ2-1
CDR3aa: CASTNKRAASYNEQFF
CDR3nt: TGTGCCAGCACGAATAAGCGGGCGGCCTCCTACAATGAGCAGTTCTTC

d_gene: -
abundance: -
v_gene: TRBV30
j_gene: TRBJ2-5
CDR3aa: CAWSEHSRETQYF
CDR3nt: TGTGCCTGGAGCGAGCATAGCAGGGAGACCCAGTACTTC

d_gene: -
abundance: -
v_gene: TRBV4-3
j_gene: TRBJ2-5
CDR3aa: CASSPDVELTQYF
CDR3nt: TGCGCCAGCAGCCCGGACGTCGAGTTGACCCAGTACTTC

d_gene: -
abundance: few
v_gene: TRBV7-9
j_gene: TRBJ2-3
CDR3aa: CASSTRNTQYF
CDR3nt: TGTGCCAGCAGCACCAGGAATACGCAGTATTTT

d_gene: -
abundance: -
v_gene: TRBV6-6
j_gene: TRBJ1-5
CDR3aa: CASHREYSNQPQHF
CDR3nt: TGTGCCAGCCATCGGGAATATAGCAATCAGCCCCAGCATTTT

d_gene: -
abundance: many
v_gene: TRBV20-1
j_gene: TRBJ2-1
CDR3aa: CSAVADYNEQFF
CDR3nt: TGCAGTGCCGTAGCGGACTACAATGAGCAGTTCTTC

d_gene: -
abundance: -
v_gene: TRBV12-3/TRBV12-4
j_gene: TRBJ2-6
CDR3aa: CASRGIGANVLTF
CDR3nt: TGTGCCAGCAGGGGCATTGGGGCCAACGTCCTGACTTTC

d_gene: -
abundance: -
v_gene: TRBV5-1
j_gene: TRBJ2-7
CDR3aa: CASSLRPDEQYF
CDR3nt: TGCGCCAGCAGCTTGCGTCCGGACGAGCAGTACTTC

d_gene: TRBD1
abundance: -
v_gene: TRBV20-1
j_gene: TRBJ1-2
CDR3aa: CSARAPRGPGYGYTF
CDR3nt: TGCAGTGCTAGAGCTCCCAGGGGGCCCGGTTATGGCTACACCTTC

d_gene: -
abundance: few
v_gene: TRBV20-1
j_gene: TRBJ2-7
CDR3aa: CSARDLEESYEQYF
CDR3nt: TGCAGTGCTAGAGATTTGGAGGAGTCCTACGAGCAGTACTTC

d_gene: TRBD2
abundance: -
v_gene: TRBV7-9
j_gene: TRBJ2-5
CDR3aa: CASSLTSGRVSEQLF
CDR3nt: TGTGCCAGCAGCTTGACTAGCGGGAGGGTGAGTGAGCAGCTCTTC

d_gene: -
abundance: -
v_gene: TRBV6-5
j_gene: TRBJ2-7
CDR3aa: CASSDPRQGLSYEQYF
CDR3nt: TGTGCCAGCAGCGACCCAAGACAGGGACTCTCCTACGAGCAGTACTTC

d_gene: -
abundance: -
v_gene: TRBV3-1
j_gene: TRBJ1-2
CDR3aa: CACSQRQNYGYTF
CDR3nt: TGTGCCTGCAGCCAAAGACAGAACTATGGCTACACCTTC

d_gene: -
abundance: -
v_gene: TRBV30
j_gene: TRBJ2-3
CDR3aa: CAWSGPNTDTQYF
CDR3nt: TGTGCCTGGAGTGGGCCGAACACAGATACGCAGTATTTT